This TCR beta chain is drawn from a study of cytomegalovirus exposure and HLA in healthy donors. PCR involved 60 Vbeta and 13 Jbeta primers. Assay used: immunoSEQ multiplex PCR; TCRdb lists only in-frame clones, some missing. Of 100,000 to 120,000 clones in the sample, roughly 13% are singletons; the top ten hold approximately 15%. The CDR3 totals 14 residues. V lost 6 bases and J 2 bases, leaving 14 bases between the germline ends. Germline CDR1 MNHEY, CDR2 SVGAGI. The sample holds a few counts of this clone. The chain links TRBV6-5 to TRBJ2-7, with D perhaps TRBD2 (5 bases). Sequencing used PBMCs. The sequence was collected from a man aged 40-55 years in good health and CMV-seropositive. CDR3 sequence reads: CASRPGKGPYEQYF. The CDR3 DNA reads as TGTGCCAGCAGGCCCGGGAAAGGGCCCTACGAGCAGTACTTC.